This T cell receptor beta chain was documented in a study of CD8 T cells in ankylosing spondylitis. TCRdb itself ran the 5' RACE reads through MiXCR, one entry per CDR3 protein. The sample gives 120,000 or so distinct CDR3 sequences, roughly 13% of which show up once; almost 3% is in the top ten. V lost 0 bases and J 5 bases, leaving 6 bases between the germline ends. CDR3 length: 13 residues. Germline V gene sequence: CDR1 SGHRS, CDR2 YFSETQ. This TCR was recovered from a female donor with ankylosing spondylitis or in good health (not recorded which). The sequenced sample consisted of blood, either unsorted or a sorted T cell fraction (not recorded which). The V gene is TRBV5-1, the J gene TRBJ2-1; D remains ambiguous. CDR3 DNA: TGCGCCAGCAGCTTGGGCATTAACAATGAGCAGTTCTTC. This gives the protein CASSLGINNEQFF.